Listed below are T cell receptor beta chains from one sample, sequenced in a study of blood T cell repertoires in COVID-19. Sequencing was performed with immunoSEQ multiplex PCR; in TCRdb, only in-frame clones are kept and a portion is missing. Of tens of thousands of clones detected, approximately 84% appear once; the ten largest clones hold about 5.8%. The sample comprised peripheral blood. The source of these receptors is a man aged 55 to 69 with active or convalescent COVID-19. Both conserved end residues are part of each CDR3. D genes are given only for firm matches. Clone size is stated in some rows and not others, as once, few, many or a class when expanded.

len,j_gene,d_gene,v_gene,abundance,CDR3nt,CDR3aa
15,TRBJ2-7,NA,TRBV6-5,NA,TGTGCCAGCAGTTACTCCGGTTCCGGGTCCTACGAGCAGTACTTC,CASSYSGSGSYEQYF
16,TRBJ1-1,TRBD1,TRBV29-1,NA,TGCAGCGTTGCGAAAGGACAGGGTTTTGGGAACACTGAAGCTTTCTTT,CSVAKGQGFGNTEAFF
14,TRBJ2-3,NA,TRBV7-9,NA,TGTGCCAGCAGCCCCCTAGCGTACACAGATACGCAGTATTTT,CASSPLAYTDTQYF
16,TRBJ1-2,NA,TRBV6-5,NA,TGTGCCAGCAGTTACTCGCAGGCGGGTTCGGGTGGCGGCTACACCTTC,CASSYSQAGSGGGYTF
14,TRBJ2-7,NA,TRBV5-1,NA,TGCGCCAGCAGCGCGTACAGGGGGGGGTACGAGCAGTACTTC,CASSAYRGGYEQYF
14,TRBJ1-2,NA,TRBV19,NA,TGTGCCAGTAGTATGGGGGCTGTGGACTATGGCTACACCTTC,CASSMGAVDYGYTF
13,TRBJ2-2,NA,TRBV6-5,NA,TGTGCCAGCAGTTACCCTAACACCGGGGAGCTGTTTTTT,CASSYPNTGELFF
14,TRBJ1-2,TRBD1,TRBV19,NA,TGTGCCAGTAGTTCCGCAGGGGGCCCGCATGGCTACACCTTC,CASSSAGGPHGYTF
13,TRBJ1-4,NA,TRBV19,NA,TGTGCCAGTAGCGAACAGGGCGGTGAAAAACTGTTTTTT,CASSEQGGEKLFF
15,TRBJ1-2,NA,TRBV24-1,NA,TGTGCCACACCTGAGGCGCCCGGGGTTTACTATGGCTACACCTTC,CATPEAPGVYYGYTF
18,TRBJ2-3,TRBD2,TRBV18,NA,TGTGCCAGCTCACCACTTCCTCTAGCGGGGGGCACCACAGATACGCAGTATTTT,CASSPLPLAGGTTDTQYF
12,TRBJ2-7,NA,TRBV6-5,medium-sized,TGTGCCAGCTCCGGGAACTCCTACGAGCAGTACTTC,CASSGNSYEQYF
16,TRBJ2-1,TRBD2,TRBV24-1,NA,TGTGCCACCAGTGATTCCAGCGGGGGGTCCTACAATGAGCAGTTCTTC,CATSDSSGGSYNEQFF
14,TRBJ1-2,TRBD1,TRBV2,NA,TGTGCCAGCAGCGCGCAGGGACAGGGGGAAGGCTACACCTTC,CASSAQGQGEGYTF
14,TRBJ1-4,NA,TRBV13,NA,TGTGCCAGCAGTCAAAGGGGGGGGCTTGAAAAACTGTTTTTT,CASSQRGGLEKLFF
15,TRBJ2-2,NA,TRBV4-1,NA,TGCGCCAGCAGCCAAGTCAGGGGTGGCACCGGGGAGCTGTTTTTT,CASSQVRGGTGELFF
15,TRBJ2-7,TRBD1,TRBV29-1,NA,TGCAGCGTTGAAGATCTAGGGACAGGTCCCTACGAGCAGTACTTC,CSVEDLGTGPYEQYF
11,TRBJ1-1,TRBD1,TRBV11-1,NA,TGTGCCAGCAGCTCAGACAGGGTGGCTTTCTTT,CASSSDRVAFF
15,TRBJ2-1,NA,TRBV5-1,once,TGCGCCAGCAGCTTGGCCAATCGGGATTTCGATGAGCAGTTCTTC,CASSLANRDFDEQFF
14,TRBJ1-2,NA,TRBV27,NA,TGTGCCAGCAGTGATAGGCAGGGGCGCGATGGCTACACCTTC,CASSDRQGRDGYTF
12,TRBJ1-1,TRBD1,TRBV27,once,TGTGCCAGCAGTTTAGACAGGGTGAACGCTTTCTTT,CASSLDRVNAFF
13,TRBJ1-1,NA,TRBV19,NA,TGTGCCAGTAGTCCCGGGAGGGGCACTGAAGCTTTCTTT,CASSPGRGTEAFF
15,TRBJ2-2,NA,TRBV6-2/TRBV6-3,NA,TGTGCCAGCAGTTACGGCCAAGGGGGCACCGGGGAGCTGTTTTTT,CASSYGQGGTGELFF
14,TRBJ1-4,TRBD1,TRBV19,NA,TGTGCCAGTAGGGGCGGACAGGGAACTGAAAAACTGTTTTTT,CASRGGQGTEKLFF
18,TRBJ2-6,TRBD1,TRBV11-3,once,TGTGCCAGCAGCTCCGGGGGACAGGGGGCTTTTGGGGCCAACGTCCTGACTTTC,CASSSGGQGAFGANVLTF
13,TRBJ1-1,TRBD1,TRBV6-5,NA,TGTGCCGGCGGCCACAGGGGGGACACTGAAGCTTTCTTT,CAGGHRGDTEAFF
14,TRBJ1-1,TRBD1,TRBV6-5,NA,TGTGCCAGCAGACCGACAGGGGATGTCACTGAAGCTTTCTTT,CASRPTGDVTEAFF
17,TRBJ1-4,NA,TRBV19,NA,TGTGCCAGTAGTATCCGACATAACAGACCAACTAATGAAAAACTGTTTTTT,CASSIRHNRPTNEKLFF
14,TRBJ2-2,NA,TRBV27,NA,TGTGCCAGCAGTTTATTAGTAAACACCGGGGAGCTGTTTTTT,CASSLLVNTGELFF
11,TRBJ2-1,NA,TRBV3-1/TRBV3-2,once,TGTGCCAGCAGCCAAGGTCCGGGGCAGTTCTTC,CASSQGPGQFF
14,TRBJ2-3,TRBD2,TRBV29-1,NA,TGCAGCGTTGAAGCGGGGGGGCTCACAGATACGCAGTATTTT,CSVEAGGLTDTQYF
15,TRBJ2-1,NA,TRBV5-1,NA,TGCGCCAGCAGCCTGACTCAGAGCTCCTACAATGAGCAGTTCTTC,CASSLTQSSYNEQFF
14,TRBJ1-2,TRBD1,TRBV19,NA,TGTGCCAGTACCAGAAACACAGGGGGCGATGGCTACACCTTC,CASTRNTGGDGYTF
17,TRBJ2-2,TRBD2,TRBV4-3,NA,TGCGCCAGCAGCCAGGCAAGCGGACTAGGTTATAAAGGGGAGCTGTTTTTT,CASSQASGLGYKGELFF
16,TRBJ1-4,NA,TRBV19,NA,TGTGCCAGTAGTGCCCTCCTCCGGGTTCGAGATGAAAAACTGTTTTTT,CASSALLRVRDEKLFF
13,TRBJ1-2,NA,TRBV19,NA,TGTGCCAGTAGTATCGCCAGGAACTATGGCTACACCTTC,CASSIARNYGYTF
14,TRBJ1-2,TRBD1,TRBV11-1,NA,TGTGCCAGCAGCTCCGACAGGGGCATCTATGGCTACACCTTC,CASSSDRGIYGYTF
15,TRBJ1-3,NA,TRBV15,NA,TGTGCCACCAGCAGAGATCGTAGCACTGGAAACACCATATATTTT,CATSRDRSTGNTIYF
12,TRBJ2-5,NA,TRBV7-9,NA,TGTGCCAGCAGCTCGAGACAAGAGACCCAGTACTTC,CASSSRQETQYF
15,TRBJ2-3,NA,TRBV28,NA,TGTGCCAGCAGCCACGGGACTTTATCCACAGATACGCAGTATTTT,CASSHGTLSTDTQYF
16,TRBJ1-5,NA,TRBV2,NA,TGTGCCAGCAGTCCCGAGCCTAGGACACCATTTAAGCCCCAGCATTTT,CASSPEPRTPFKPQHF
13,TRBJ1-2,TRBD1,TRBV5-6,few,TGTGCCAGCAGCCCGACAGGGGGCAATGGCTACACCTTC,CASSPTGGNGYTF
14,TRBJ1-2,NA,TRBV4-1,NA,TGCGCCAGCAGCCAAGAGGGGCCGTCGGATGTGGGGACCTTC,CASSQEGPSDVGTF
13,TRBJ1-6,NA,TRBV12-3/TRBV12-4,NA,TGTGCCAGCAGCCGGGACACGGTTTCACCCCTCCACTTT,CASSRDTVSPLHF
14,TRBJ1-3,TRBD1,TRBV23-1,NA,TGCGCCAAAGGACAGGGGGCCTCTGGAAACACCATATATTTT,CAKGQGASGNTIYF